This entry concerns a single T cell receptor beta chain. This record belongs to a study of shared clonotypes between healthy human individuals. Recent vaccinations or acute infections were absent in the healthy HIV-negative adult donors. Measured with immunoSEQ multiplex PCR; TCRdb has only the in-frame clones, and not every one. The sample has over a million clones, 75% to 80% seen once. The germline V and J ends were trimmed by 0 bases and 11 bases, with 13 bases remaining between them. The CDR3 length is 13 residues. Germline lookup yields CDR1 MGHRA and CDR2 YSYEKL. The sequencing input was memory CD4+ T cells from PBMCs. The subset is: CD45RA-negative fraction. This chain joins TRBV4-1 and TRBJ1-1; D uncertain. This sequence was found in a young man in good health. Some clones in this sample may be carry-over from other donors' samples. Here the CDR3 DNA reads TGCGCCAGCAGCCAAGATAGGGTGGGGATGGCTTTCTTT. Translated: CASSQDRVGMAFF.